One and the same sample provided the 3 T cell receptor beta chains below, sequenced in a study of Ad26.COV2.S vaccination and SARS-CoV-2 variants. The treatment is: about 20 received Ad26.COV2.S at low or high dose, single or two shots; roughly five received placebo; per-sample allocation not given. Vaccine and placebo recipients were sampled on day 63 after the first injection. Here immunoSEQ multiplex PCR was the method, and the copy in TCRdb shows in-frame clones only, minus some. The table includes around 320,000 clones, around four fifths detected once. The starting material was peripheral blood, obtained in a trial of Ad26.COV2.S vaccine versus placebo. The receptors were sampled from a person aged 18 to 59 who received the Ad26.COV2.S COVID-19 vaccine or a placebo.

The chain employs TRBV19 and TRBJ2-2; possible D gene TRBD2, 7 bases. Germline CDR1 and CDR2: LNHDA and SQIVND (reference sequence). The V and J ends lost 3 bases and 6 bases respectively, with 14 bases between them. CDR3 length equals 15 residues. The CDR3 coding sequence is TGTGCCAGTAGTATCAGCGGGGCAGGGGCCGGGGAGCTGTTTTTT. Protein product: CASSISGAGAGELFF.

The chain combines TRBV7-9 with TRBJ2-1; a possible D gene is TRBD1 (6 bases). This CDR3 is 14 amino acids long. CDR1 SEHNR and CDR2 FQNEAQ come from the germline V gene (reference sequence). The V end lost 5 bases, the J end lost 4 bases, and 12 bases lay between the germline ends. CDR3 nucleotide sequence: TGTGCCAGCAGCCACCGGGACACTTACAATGAGCAGTTCTTC. Translation gives CASSHRDTYNEQFF.

J is TRBJ1-2 and V is TRBV7-9; D is unclear. The CDR3 spans 17 residues. V was clipped by 0 bases and J by 2 bases, with 16 bases between them. The V gene's germline CDR1 is SEHNR and CDR2 FQNEAQ (reference sequence). The CDR3, as DNA: TGTGCCAGCAGCTTAGCGAAATATAGTGAAGGGAACTATGGCTACACCTTC. Protein product: CASSLAKYSEGNYGYTF.